This T cell receptor (beta chain) was documented in a study of naive CD8 T cells in extremely preterm neonates. Study outcomes and limitations: Preterm samples differed in productive template counts; sample size was small. Preterm infants showed shorter CDR3s, fewer N additions and less trimming than older groups.

Turning to this clone: As yet, its antigen is unknown.

Sequenced by immunoSEQ multiplex PCR; TCRdb stores in-frame clones only, minus some. The table records around 25,000 clones, approximately 88% of them present only once. Extremely preterm deliveries at about 22-27 weeks of gestation provided the preterm samples. The material sequenced was naive CD8+ T cells from cord blood. The TCR comes from a boy who was born preterm.

CDR3 coding DNA: TGCGCCAGCAGCCAAGGGACAAAATATGGCTACACCTTC. Translating it yields CASSQGTKYGYTF. This chain connects TRBV4-1 to TRBJ1-2; maybe TRBD1 (5 bases). Germline V lookup: CDR1 MGHRA, CDR2 YSYEKL. The CDR3 spans 13 residues. Trimming shortened V by 1 base and J by 5 bases, and 8 bases separated the two germline ends.